Each of the 12 T cell receptor beta chains below was sequenced from the same sample in a study of cytomegalovirus exposure and HLA in healthy donors. The PCR used 60 Vbeta and 13 Jbeta primers. The protocol was immunoSEQ multiplex PCR, while the TCRdb copy is restricted to in-frame clones and leaves out a portion. Of more than 100,000 clones listed, more than 75% are singletons. Sequenced input: PBMCs. The receptors derive from a male donor in good health and CMV-seronegative.

Only a few counts were recorded for this clone. CDR3 amino acids: CASSLEGFSGSYTF. CDR3 nucleotide sequence: TGTGCCAGCAGCTTAGAGGGGTTCTCTGGAAGCTACACCTTC. The gene calls are TRBV7-9 and TRBJ1-2, with D perhaps matching TRBD1 (5 bases). V lost 1 base and J lost 9, with 15 bases in between. Germline lookup yields CDR1 SEHNR and CDR2 FQNEAQ (reference sequence). The CDR3 has 14 residues.

This clone was detected only once. CDR3 sequence reads: CASSLSQGGGTGELFF. DNA for the CDR3: TGTGCCAGCAGTTTATCTCAGGGCGGTGGCACCGGGGAGCTGTTTTTT. The chain has TRBV27 and TRBJ2-2, with a tentative D call TRBD1 (5 bases). The CDR3 totals 16 residues. Germline CDR1 MNHEY, CDR2 SMNVEV (reference sequence). Trimming removed 0 bases at V and 4 bases at J, with 12 bases between.

Points on this clone: The sample contains more than one DNA sequence encoding this CDR3. The chain has TRBV2 and TRBJ2-7, with D possibly being TRBD1 (6 bases). CDR1 and CDR2 (germline): SNHLY, FYNNEI. The CDR3 is 14 amino acids. Trimming cost V 1 base and J 1 base, with 8 bases left between them. CDR3 amino acids: CASSEGRGSYEQYF. DNA of the CDR3: TGTGCCAGCAGTGAAGGCAGGGGTTCCTACGAGCAGTACTTC.

The chain is built from TRBV18 and TRBJ1-5; TRBD1 might be the D (5 bases). Trimming removed 5 bases at V and 6 bases at J, with 20 bases between. Looked up from germline, CDR1 is KGHSH and CDR2 is LQKENI. The CDR3 contains 16 residues. The CDR3 region has the DNA TGTGCCAGCTCAAGAAACCGGGACTCTCAGGGTCAGCCCCAGCATTTT. Amino acids: CASSRNRDSQGQPQHF.

The chain couples TRBV19 to TRBJ2-7, with 7 bases aligning to TRBD2. The CDR3 loop spans 15 amino acids. Looked up from germline, CDR1 is LNHDA and CDR2 is SQIVND (reference sequence). After removal of 5 bases from V and 6 bases from J, the junction contained 13 bases not matched to a gene. CDR3 nucleotide sequence: TGTGCCAGTAGTTGGGAGACTAGCACACTCTCCGAGCAGTACTTC. It codes for CASSWETSTLSEQYF.

This chain joins TRBV6-5 and TRBJ2-2; perhaps TRBD2 as D (5 bases). Trimming shortened V by 7 bases and J by 0 bases, and 12 bases separated the two germline ends. The CDR3 loop spans 15 amino acids. CDR1 is MNHEY and CDR2 is SVGAGI in the germline V gene. The CDR3 loop reads CASTGIRPNTGELFF. CDR3 DNA: TGTGCCAGCACGGGGATCCGGCCGAACACCGGGGAGCTGTTTTTT.

The rearrangement uses TRBV25-1 and TRBJ2-2, with a possible D match to TRBD1 (6 bases). Germline CDR1 reads MGHDK; CDR2 reads SYGVNS. This CDR3 region has 14 residues. V shed 5 bases and J shed 9 bases, with 16 bases lying between them. The DNA of the CDR3 is TGTGCCAGCAGTTACGGGACATCAGCCCGGGAGCTGTTTTTT. Protein product: CASSYGTSARELFF.

The chain links TRBV12-5 to TRBJ2-3; 12 bases map to TRBD1. The V gene end was trimmed by 1 base and the J gene end by 5 bases; junction bases not matched to a gene: 4. The germline V gene encodes CDR1 LGHNT and CDR2 FRNRAP. The CDR3 covers 16 residues. For the CDR3, the DNA is TGTGCTAGTGGTTTGGGGGGACAGGGGGCAAGAGATACGCAGTATTTT. Translated: CASGLGGQGARDTQYF.

The chain recombines TRBV6-1 with TRBJ1-1, with 10 nucleotides matching TRBD1. This CDR3 contains 15 residues. Germline V lookup: CDR1 MNHNS, CDR2 SASEGT. Trimming took 6 bases from V and 5 from J; bases not matched to a gene: 9. The CDR3 DNA reads as TGTGCCAGCAGCCCCCCCGGGACAGGGGAAACTGAAGCTTTCTTT. Its protein product is CASSPPGTGETEAFF.

The rearrangement uses TRBV11-3 and TRBJ2-6; tentative D call: TRBD2 (5 bases). Trimming removed 5 bases from V and 2 bases from J, with 16 bases in between. CDR3 size: 17 residues. The germline CDR1 and CDR2 sequences are SGHNT and YENEEA. CDR3 loop: CASSPNAEGPGANVLTF. The CDR3 coding sequence is TGTGCCAGCAGCCCCAATGCCGAGGGTCCTGGGGCCAACGTCCTGACTTTC.

The chain couples TRBV13 to TRBJ2-4, with 8 bases lining up with TRBD1. Germline loops: CDR1 PRHDT, CDR2 FYEKMQ (reference sequence). Trimming at V came to 2 bases and at J to 4 bases, leaving 4 bases not matched to a gene. The CDR3 covers 15 residues. The CDR3 reads CASSLPQGAKNIQYF. The CDR3 DNA reads TGTGCCAGCAGCTTACCTCAGGGGGCGAAAAACATTCAGTACTTC.

CDR3 in DNA: TGTGCCAGCAGCGCAGGCGACAGGTCCTACACTGAAGCTTTCTTT. It translates to CASSAGDRSYTEAFF. The V call is TRBV9, the J call TRBJ1-1; tentative D call: TRBD1 (6 bases). Germline assignment: CDR1 SGDLS and CDR2 YYNGEE. This CDR3 region has 15 residues. V was clipped by 3 bases and J by 3 bases, with 15 bases between them.